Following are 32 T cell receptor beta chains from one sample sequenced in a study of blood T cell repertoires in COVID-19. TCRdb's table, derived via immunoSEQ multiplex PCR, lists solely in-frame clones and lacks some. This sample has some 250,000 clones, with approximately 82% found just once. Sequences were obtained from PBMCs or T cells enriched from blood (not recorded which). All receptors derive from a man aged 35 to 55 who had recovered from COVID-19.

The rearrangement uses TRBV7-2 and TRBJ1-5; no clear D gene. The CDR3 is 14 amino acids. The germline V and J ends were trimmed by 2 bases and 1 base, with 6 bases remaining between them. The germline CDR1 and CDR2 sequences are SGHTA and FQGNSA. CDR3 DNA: TGTGCCAGCAGCTTAATCCTCAGCAATCAGCCCCAGCATTTT. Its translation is CASSLILSNQPQHF.

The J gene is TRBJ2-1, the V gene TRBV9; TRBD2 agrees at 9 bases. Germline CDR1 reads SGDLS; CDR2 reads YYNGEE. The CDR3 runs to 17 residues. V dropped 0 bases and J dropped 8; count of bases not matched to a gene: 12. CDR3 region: CASSVGKAGGPVDEQFF. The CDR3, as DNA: TGTGCCAGCAGCGTAGGAAAAGCGGGGGGCCCCGTGGATGAGCAGTTCTTC.

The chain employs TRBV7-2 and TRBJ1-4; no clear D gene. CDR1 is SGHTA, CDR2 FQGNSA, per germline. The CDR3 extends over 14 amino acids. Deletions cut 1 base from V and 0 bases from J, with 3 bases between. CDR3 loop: CASSLGATNEKLFF. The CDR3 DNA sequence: TGTGCCAGCAGCTTAGGAGCAACTAATGAAAAACTGTTTTTT.

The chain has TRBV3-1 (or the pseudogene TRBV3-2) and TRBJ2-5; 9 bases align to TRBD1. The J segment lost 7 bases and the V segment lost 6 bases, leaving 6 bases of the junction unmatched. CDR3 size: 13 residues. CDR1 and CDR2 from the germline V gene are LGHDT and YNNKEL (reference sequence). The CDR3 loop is CASRGTGGGTQYF. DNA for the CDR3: TGTGCCAGCAGGGGAACAGGGGGCGGGACCCAGTACTTC.

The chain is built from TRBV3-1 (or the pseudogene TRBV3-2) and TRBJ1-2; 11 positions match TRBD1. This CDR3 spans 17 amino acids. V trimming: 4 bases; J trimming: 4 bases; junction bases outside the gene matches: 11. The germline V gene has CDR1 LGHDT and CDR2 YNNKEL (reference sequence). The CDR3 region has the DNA TGTGCCAGCAGCCCGACGGGGACAGGGGGAGCCAGCTATGGCTACACCTTC. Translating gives CASSPTGTGGASYGYTF.

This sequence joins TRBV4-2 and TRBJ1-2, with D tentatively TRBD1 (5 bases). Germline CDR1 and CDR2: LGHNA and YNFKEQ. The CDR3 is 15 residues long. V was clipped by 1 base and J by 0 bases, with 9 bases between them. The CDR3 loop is CASSQVGRANYGYTF. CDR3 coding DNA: TGTGCCAGCAGCCAAGTCGGCAGGGCTAACTATGGCTACACCTTC.

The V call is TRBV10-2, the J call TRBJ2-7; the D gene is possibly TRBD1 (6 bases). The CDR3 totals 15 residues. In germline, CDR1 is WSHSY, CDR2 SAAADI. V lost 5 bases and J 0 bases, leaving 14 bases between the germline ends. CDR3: CASSTGFPSSYEQYF. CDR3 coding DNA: TGCGCCAGCAGTACAGGGTTCCCGAGCTCCTACGAGCAGTACTTC.

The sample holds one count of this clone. The CDR3 DNA sequence: TGCGCCAGCAGCTTGGGAGGGACAGGGATACCAACTAATGAAAAACTGTTTTTT. Translation gives CASSLGGTGIPTNEKLFF. V is TRBV5-1 and J is TRBJ1-4, with 9 nucleotides matching TRBD1. Germline V CDR1 and CDR2: SGHRS, YFSETQ. This CDR3 spans 18 amino acids. V lost 0 bases and J lost 0; bases outside the gene matches: 6. Looking up the rest from reference TRBV5-1 and TRBJ1-4 gives the full variable domain: KAGVTQTPRYLIKTRGQQVTLSCSPISGHRSVSWYQQTPGQGLQFLFEYFSETQRNKGNFPGRFSGRQFSNSRSEMNVSTLELGDSALYLCASSLGGTGIPTNEKLFFGSGTQLSVL.

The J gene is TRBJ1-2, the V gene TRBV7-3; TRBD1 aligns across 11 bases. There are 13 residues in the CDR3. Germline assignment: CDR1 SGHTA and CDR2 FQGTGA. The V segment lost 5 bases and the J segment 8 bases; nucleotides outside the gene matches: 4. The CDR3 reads CASSVDRGHGYTF. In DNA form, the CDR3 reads TGTGCCAGCAGCGTGGACAGGGGGCACGGCTACACCTTC.

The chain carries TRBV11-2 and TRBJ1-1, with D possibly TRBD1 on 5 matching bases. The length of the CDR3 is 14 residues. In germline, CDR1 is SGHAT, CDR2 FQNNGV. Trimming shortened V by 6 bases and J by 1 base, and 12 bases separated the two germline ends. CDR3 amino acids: CASRAYTGNTEAFF. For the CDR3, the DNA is TGTGCCAGCAGGGCTTACACAGGGAACACTGAAGCTTTCTTT.

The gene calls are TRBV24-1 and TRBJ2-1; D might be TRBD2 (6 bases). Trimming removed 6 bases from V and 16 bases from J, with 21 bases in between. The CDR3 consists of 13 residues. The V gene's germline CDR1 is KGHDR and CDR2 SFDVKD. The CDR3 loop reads CATSLRGARTVFF. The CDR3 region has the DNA TGTGCCACCAGTTTGCGCGGGGCGAGGACCGTATTCTTC.

This CDR3 reads CASRIVGGYGYTF. The CDR3 DNA follows: TGTGCCAGCAGAATTGTGGGGGGCTATGGCTACACCTTC. The V and J genes are TRBV6-5 and TRBJ1-2, with D possibly matching TRBD1 (5 bases). The CDR3 consists of 13 residues. The V end lost 6 bases, the J end lost 4 bases, and 12 bases lay between the germline ends. Germline CDR1 reads MNHEY; CDR2 reads SVGAGI.

The CDR3 is CASSYGGTNTGELFF. For the CDR3, the DNA is TGTGCCAGCAGTTACGGGGGGACGAACACCGGGGAGCTGTTTTTT. The rearrangement joins TRBV6-5 to TRBJ2-2, with D possibly being TRBD2 (6 bases). The CDR3 spans 15 residues. V was trimmed by 2 bases and J by 0 bases, leaving 7 bases between them. The V gene's germline CDR1 is MNHEY and CDR2 SVGAGI.

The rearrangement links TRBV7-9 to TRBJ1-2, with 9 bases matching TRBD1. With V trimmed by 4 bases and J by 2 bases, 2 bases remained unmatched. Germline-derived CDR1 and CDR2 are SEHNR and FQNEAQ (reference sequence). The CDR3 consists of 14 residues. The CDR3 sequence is CASSWDRANYGYTF. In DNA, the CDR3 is TGTGCCAGCAGCTGGGACAGGGCGAACTATGGCTACACCTTC.

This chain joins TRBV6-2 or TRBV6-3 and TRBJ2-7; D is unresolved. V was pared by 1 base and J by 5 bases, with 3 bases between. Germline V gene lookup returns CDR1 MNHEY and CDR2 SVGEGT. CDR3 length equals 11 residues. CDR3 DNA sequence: TGTGCCAGCAGTTACTTAGACGAGCAGTACTTC. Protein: CASSYLDEQYF.

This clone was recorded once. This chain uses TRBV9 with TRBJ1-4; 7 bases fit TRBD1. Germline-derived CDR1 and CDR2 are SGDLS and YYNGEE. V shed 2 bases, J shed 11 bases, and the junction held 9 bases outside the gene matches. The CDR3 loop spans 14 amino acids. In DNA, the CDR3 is TGTGCCAGCAGCGTGGACAGGCCGGGCGACAAACTGTTTTTT. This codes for CASSVDRPGDKLFF. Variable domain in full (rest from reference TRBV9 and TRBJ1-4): DSGVTQTPKHLITATGQRVTLRCSPRSGDLSVYWYQQSLDQGLQFLIQYYNGEERAKGNILERFSAQQFPDLHSELNLSSLELGDSALYFCASSVDRPGDKLFFGSGTQLSVL.

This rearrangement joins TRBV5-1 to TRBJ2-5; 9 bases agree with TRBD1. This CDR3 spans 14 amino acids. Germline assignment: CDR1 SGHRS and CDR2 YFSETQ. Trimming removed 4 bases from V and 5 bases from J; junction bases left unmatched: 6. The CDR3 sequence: CASSNTGGLETQYF. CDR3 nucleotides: TGCGCCAGCAGCAATACAGGGGGCCTGGAGACCCAGTACTTC.

CDR3 protein: CATSRDHGAGNTEAFF. The CDR3 nucleotides read TGTGCCACCAGCAGAGATCATGGGGCTGGAAACACTGAAGCTTTCTTT. This chain uses TRBV15 with TRBJ1-1, with D perhaps matching TRBD1 (5 bases). CDR1 LNHNV and CDR2 YYDKDF come from the germline V gene (reference sequence). CDR3 size: 16 residues. Trimming cost V 0 bases and J 2 bases, with 13 bases left between them.

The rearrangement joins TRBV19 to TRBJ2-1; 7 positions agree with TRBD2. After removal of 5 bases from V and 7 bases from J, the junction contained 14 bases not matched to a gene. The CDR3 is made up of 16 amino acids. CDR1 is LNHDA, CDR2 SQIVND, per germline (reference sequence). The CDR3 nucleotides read TGTGCCAGTAGTTCCCGCCAAACTAGCGTAGGGAATGAGCAGTTCTTC. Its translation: CASSSRQTSVGNEQFF.

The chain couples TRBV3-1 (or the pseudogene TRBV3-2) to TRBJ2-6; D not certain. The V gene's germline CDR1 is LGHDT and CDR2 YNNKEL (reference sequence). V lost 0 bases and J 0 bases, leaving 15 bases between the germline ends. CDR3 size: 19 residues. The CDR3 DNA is TGTGCCAGCAGCCAAGATCGTAGCTTCTCTAGCTCTGGGGCCAACGTCCTGACTTTC. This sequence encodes CASSQDRSFSSSGANVLTF.

Here the CDR3 reads CASSDCWTGDFSGNTIYF. CDR3 bases: TGTGCCAGCAGTGATTGCTGGACAGGGGATTTCTCTGGAAACACCATATATTTT. V and J are TRBV6-4 and TRBJ1-3; 9 bases match TRBD1. The CDR3 spans 18 residues. The germline V gene encodes CDR1 MRHNA and CDR2 SNTAGT. The ends lost 3 bases at V and 0 bases at J; junction bases unmatched: 9.

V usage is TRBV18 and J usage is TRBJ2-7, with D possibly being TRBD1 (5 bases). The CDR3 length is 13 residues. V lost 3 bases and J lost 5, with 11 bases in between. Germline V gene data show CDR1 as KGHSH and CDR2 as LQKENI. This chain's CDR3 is CASSPGRVHEQYF. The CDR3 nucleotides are TGTGCCAGCTCACCCGGCAGGGTCCACGAGCAGTACTTC.

The CDR3 loop reads CASTNGGAVRDEQFF. The CDR3 DNA reads TGCGCCAGCACCAACGGGGGGGCGGTGCGCGATGAGCAGTTCTTC. The V gene is TRBV10-2, the J gene TRBJ2-1, with 8 nucleotides matching TRBD2. Losses at the gene ends were 7 bases for V and 8 bases for J; bases not matched to a gene: 13. The CDR3 is made up of 15 amino acids. Germline CDR1 WSHSY, CDR2 SAAADI.

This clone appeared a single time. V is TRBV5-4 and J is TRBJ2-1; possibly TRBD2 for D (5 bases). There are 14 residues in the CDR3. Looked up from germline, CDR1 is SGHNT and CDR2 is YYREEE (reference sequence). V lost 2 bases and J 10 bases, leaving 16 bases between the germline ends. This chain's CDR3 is CASSFRGPLGEQFF. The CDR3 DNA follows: TGTGCCAGCAGCTTTCGGGGTCCCCTTGGGGAGCAGTTCTTC. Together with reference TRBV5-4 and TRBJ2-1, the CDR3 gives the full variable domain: ETGVTQSPTHLIKTRGQQVTLRCSSQSGHNTVSWYQQALGQGPQFIFQYYREEENGRGNFPPRFSGLQFPNYSSELNVNALELDDSALYLCASSFRGPLGEQFFGPGTRLTVL.

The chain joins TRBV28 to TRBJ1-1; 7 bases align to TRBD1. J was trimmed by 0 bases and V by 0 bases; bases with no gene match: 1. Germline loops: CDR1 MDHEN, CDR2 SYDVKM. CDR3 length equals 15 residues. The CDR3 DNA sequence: TGTGCCAGCAGTTTATGGGGACAGTTGAACACTGAAGCTTTCTTT. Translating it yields CASSLWGQLNTEAFF.

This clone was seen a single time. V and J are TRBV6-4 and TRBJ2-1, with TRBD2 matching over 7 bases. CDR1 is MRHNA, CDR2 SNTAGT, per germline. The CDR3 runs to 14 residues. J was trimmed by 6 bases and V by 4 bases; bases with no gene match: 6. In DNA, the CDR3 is TGTGCCAGCAGTGTAGAGGCTAGCGGCAATGAGCAGTTCTTC. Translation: CASSVEASGNEQFF.

Here the CDR3 reads CSVEWGGGAREQYF. CDR3 DNA: TGCAGCGTTGAATGGGGCGGGGGGGCCCGAGAGCAGTACTTC. The genes are TRBV29-1 and TRBJ2-7, with TRBD2 matching over 9 bases. The germline gives CDR1 SQVTM, CDR2 ANQGSEA. The ends lost 2 bases at V and 7 bases at J; junction bases unmatched: 9. The CDR3 totals 14 residues.

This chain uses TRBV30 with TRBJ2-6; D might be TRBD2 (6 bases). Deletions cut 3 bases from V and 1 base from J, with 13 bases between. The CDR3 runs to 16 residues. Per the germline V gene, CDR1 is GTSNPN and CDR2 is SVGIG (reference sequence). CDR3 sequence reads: CAWRRPGRSGANVLTF. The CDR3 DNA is TGTGCCTGGAGGAGACCCGGGAGATCTGGGGCCAACGTCCTGACTTTC.

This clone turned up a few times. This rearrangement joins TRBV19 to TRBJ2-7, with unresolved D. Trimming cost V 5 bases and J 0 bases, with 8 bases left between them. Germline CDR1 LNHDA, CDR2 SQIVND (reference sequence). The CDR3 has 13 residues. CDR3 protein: CASSPPSSYEQYF. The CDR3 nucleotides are TGTGCCAGTAGTCCTCCCAGCTCCTACGAGCAGTACTTC.

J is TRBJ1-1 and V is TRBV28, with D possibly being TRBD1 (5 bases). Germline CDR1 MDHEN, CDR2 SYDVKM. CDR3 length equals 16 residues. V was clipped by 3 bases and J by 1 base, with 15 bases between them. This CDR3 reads CASSFPWGGENTEAFF. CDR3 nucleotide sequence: TGTGCCAGCAGTTTCCCCTGGGGAGGGGAGAACACTGAAGCTTTCTTT.

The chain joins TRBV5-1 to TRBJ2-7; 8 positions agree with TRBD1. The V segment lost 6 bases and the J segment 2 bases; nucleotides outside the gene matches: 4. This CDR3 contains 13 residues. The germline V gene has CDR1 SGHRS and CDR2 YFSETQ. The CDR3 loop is CASKGQGTYEQYF. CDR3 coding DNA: TGCGCCAGCAAAGGACAGGGAACCTACGAGCAGTACTTC.

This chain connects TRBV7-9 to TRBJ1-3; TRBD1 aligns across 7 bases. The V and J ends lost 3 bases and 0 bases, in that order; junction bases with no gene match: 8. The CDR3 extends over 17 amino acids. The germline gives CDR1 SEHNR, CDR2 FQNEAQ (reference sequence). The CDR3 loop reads CASSFLTGISSGNTIYF. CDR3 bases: TGTGCCAGCAGCTTTCTGACAGGGATCAGCTCTGGAAACACCATATATTTT.